The rows below give T cell receptor beta chains drawn from one sample of a study of T cell responses to AZD1222 COVID-19 vaccine. TCRdb's table, derived via immunoSEQ multiplex PCR, lists solely in-frame clones and lacks some. Of about 90,000 clones in the sample, around nine tenths are singletons; the top ten hold approximately 5.1%. The material was peripheral blood, obtained 28 days after the second AZD1222 dose. The receptors were gathered from an adult who received the AZD1222 COVID-19 vaccine. CDR3s include the opening cysteine and the closing phenylalanine or tryptophan. Each record gives: J gene, V gene, clone size, D gene, CDR3 DNA, CDR3 protein. The D gene is left open where the match is weak. Only part of the rows carry a size: once, few, many, or a class if the clone is expanded.

J gene: TRBJ2-7
V gene: TRBV27
clone size: NA
D gene: NA
CDR3 DNA: TGTGCCAGCAGTGGCCCAGGGTACGAGCAGTACTTC
CDR3 protein: CASSGPGYEQYF

J gene: TRBJ1-2
V gene: TRBV30
clone size: NA
D gene: TRBD1
CDR3 DNA: TGTGCCTGGAGAATCCGACAGGGGGTCTCAGGGGGCTACACCTTC
CDR3 protein: CAWRIRQGVSGGYTF

J gene: TRBJ2-7
V gene: TRBV6-5
clone size: NA
D gene: NA
CDR3 DNA: TGTGCCACCCCGGGACCCATGTCCTACGAGCAGTACTTC
CDR3 protein: CATPGPMSYEQYF

J gene: TRBJ1-3
V gene: TRBV19
clone size: once
D gene: TRBD1
CDR3 DNA: TGTGCCAGTAGTAGGGACAGGGTTCTCTCTGGAAACACCATATATTTT
CDR3 protein: CASSRDRVLSGNTIYF

J gene: TRBJ1-4
V gene: TRBV9
clone size: NA
D gene: NA
CDR3 DNA: TGTGCCAGCAGCGCAGGGTCAACTAATGAAAAACTGTTTTTT
CDR3 protein: CASSAGSTNEKLFF

J gene: TRBJ1-3
V gene: TRBV6-5
clone size: NA
D gene: NA
CDR3 DNA: TGTGCCAGCAGTTACTCCCCCCAAGGAGGAAACACCATATATTTT
CDR3 protein: CASSYSPQGGNTIYF

J gene: TRBJ1-3
V gene: TRBV7-3
clone size: NA
D gene: TRBD1
CDR3 DNA: TGTGCCAGCAGCCTTACAGGGGCCACTGGAAACACCATATATTTT
CDR3 protein: CASSLTGATGNTIYF

J gene: TRBJ1-1
V gene: TRBV14
clone size: NA
D gene: NA
CDR3 DNA: TGTGCCAGCAGCCAAGATCTACGGGACGACGTGAACACTGAAGCTTTCTTT
CDR3 protein: CASSQDLRDDVNTEAFF

J gene: TRBJ2-7
V gene: TRBV4-2
clone size: NA
D gene: NA
CDR3 DNA: TGTGCCAGCAGGACAGAACAATCCTCTTTCTACGAGCAGTACTTC
CDR3 protein: CASRTEQSSFYEQYF

J gene: TRBJ2-7
V gene: TRBV7-9
clone size: NA
D gene: NA
CDR3 DNA: TGTGCCAGCAGCGTAGTTGGTTTCTCCTACGAGCAGTACTTC
CDR3 protein: CASSVVGFSYEQYF

J gene: TRBJ1-1
V gene: TRBV19
clone size: NA
D gene: TRBD1
CDR3 DNA: TGTGCCAGTAGTCAAGGATACTACAGGGGATCGAACACTGAAGCTTTCTTT
CDR3 protein: CASSQGYYRGSNTEAFF

J gene: TRBJ1-2
V gene: TRBV9
clone size: once
D gene: NA
CDR3 DNA: TGTGCCAGCAGCGTAGCTACGGGCAGTTCCAGCTATGGCTACACCTTC
CDR3 protein: CASSVATGSSSYGYTF

J gene: TRBJ1-5
V gene: TRBV27
clone size: NA
D gene: NA
CDR3 DNA: TGTGCCAGCAGTTTATGGGGTGATAGCAATCAGCCCCAGCATTTT
CDR3 protein: CASSLWGDSNQPQHF

J gene: TRBJ2-7
V gene: TRBV19
clone size: NA
D gene: NA
CDR3 DNA: TGTGCCAGCAGGGCCCCGAAGGACTACGAGCAGTACTTC
CDR3 protein: CASRAPKDYEQYF

J gene: TRBJ2-1
V gene: TRBV5-6
clone size: NA
D gene: TRBD2
CDR3 DNA: TGTGCCAGCAGCTTGATAGCGGGGGAGGATGAGCAGTTCTTC
CDR3 protein: CASSLIAGEDEQFF

J gene: TRBJ1-3
V gene: TRBV25-1
clone size: NA
D gene: NA
CDR3 DNA: TGTGCCAGCAGTGTGGTAGGGCTAAACACCATATATTTT
CDR3 protein: CASSVVGLNTIYF

J gene: TRBJ2-6
V gene: TRBV5-6
clone size: NA
D gene: NA
CDR3 DNA: TGTGCCAGCAGCTTGGTCCAGTACGCCAACGTCCTGACTTTC
CDR3 protein: CASSLVQYANVLTF

J gene: TRBJ2-1
V gene: TRBV30
clone size: NA
D gene: TRBD2
CDR3 DNA: TGTGCCTGGGATCTTGGGACTAGCGGAGCAAATGAGCAGTTCTTC
CDR3 protein: CAWDLGTSGANEQFF

J gene: TRBJ2-5
V gene: TRBV6-1
clone size: NA
D gene: NA
CDR3 DNA: TGTGCCAGCAGTGAATGGGGTGCCGAGACCCAGTACTTC
CDR3 protein: CASSEWGAETQYF

J gene: TRBJ1-1
V gene: TRBV5-4
clone size: medium-sized
D gene: NA
CDR3 DNA: TGTGCCAGCAGCCCGCGGACAGTGATGGACACTGAAGCTTTCTTT
CDR3 protein: CASSPRTVMDTEAFF

J gene: TRBJ2-5
V gene: TRBV6-5
clone size: NA
D gene: NA
CDR3 DNA: TGTGCCAGCAGTTACTCGAAGGAGGGAAGGGGTGAGACCCAGTACTTC
CDR3 protein: CASSYSKEGRGETQYF

J gene: TRBJ1-1
V gene: TRBV27
clone size: NA
D gene: NA
CDR3 DNA: TGTGCCAGCAGTTTCGCAGCAGCTATGAACACTGAAGCTTTCTTT
CDR3 protein: CASSFAAAMNTEAFF

J gene: TRBJ2-3
V gene: TRBV5-6
clone size: NA
D gene: NA
CDR3 DNA: TGTGCCAGCAGCTTGTCGGGGGCCCCCACAGATACGCAGTATTTT
CDR3 protein: CASSLSGAPTDTQYF

J gene: TRBJ1-6
V gene: TRBV5-1
clone size: few
D gene: TRBD1
CDR3 DNA: TGCGCCAGCAGCACTACAACAGGGGGTAATTCACCCCTCCACTTT
CDR3 protein: CASSTTTGGNSPLHF

J gene: TRBJ1-2
V gene: TRBV30
clone size: NA
D gene: NA
CDR3 DNA: TGTGCCTGGAGTGGAGGGGTTAGCTATGGCTACACCTTC
CDR3 protein: CAWSGGVSYGYTF

J gene: TRBJ1-2
V gene: TRBV5-5
clone size: NA
D gene: NA
CDR3 DNA: TGTGCCAGCAGCTTGGAGGGCAGGGTTGGCTATGGCTACACCTTC
CDR3 protein: CASSLEGRVGYGYTF

J gene: TRBJ1-1
V gene: TRBV9
clone size: NA
D gene: NA
CDR3 DNA: TGTGCCTTACCCCGCTTTCTGAACACTGAAGCTTTCTTT
CDR3 protein: CALPRFLNTEAFF

J gene: TRBJ1-1
V gene: TRBV6-1
clone size: NA
D gene: NA
CDR3 DNA: TGTGCCAGCAGCCCCCGGCAGACGAGCACTGAAGCTTTCTTT
CDR3 protein: CASSPRQTSTEAFF

J gene: TRBJ1-2
V gene: TRBV27
clone size: once
D gene: NA
CDR3 DNA: TGTGCCAGCAGCCTAGGGTCCAACTATGGCTACACCTTC
CDR3 protein: CASSLGSNYGYTF

J gene: TRBJ2-1
V gene: TRBV5-1
clone size: NA
D gene: NA
CDR3 DNA: TGCGCCAGCAGCGGAGGCACGATTTCCTACAATGAGCAGTTCTTC
CDR3 protein: CASSGGTISYNEQFF

J gene: TRBJ2-1
V gene: TRBV19
clone size: NA
D gene: NA
CDR3 DNA: TGTGCCAGTAGTCTAACGACAAACTCCTACAATGAGCAGTTCTTC
CDR3 protein: CASSLTTNSYNEQFF

J gene: TRBJ2-5
V gene: TRBV5-4
clone size: NA
D gene: TRBD2
CDR3 DNA: TGTGCCAGCAGCTTTAGGTCTAGCGGGGGATCAGAGACCCAGTACTTC
CDR3 protein: CASSFRSSGGSETQYF

J gene: TRBJ2-2
V gene: TRBV6-5
clone size: NA
D gene: NA
CDR3 DNA: TGTGCCAGCAGTTATCGGACAGAGCTGTTTTTT
CDR3 protein: CASSYRTELFF

J gene: TRBJ2-7
V gene: TRBV5-1
clone size: NA
D gene: TRBD1
CDR3 DNA: TGCGCCAGCAGCCCGACCGACAGGGGCGAGCAGTACTTC
CDR3 protein: CASSPTDRGEQYF

J gene: TRBJ2-2
V gene: TRBV9
clone size: NA
D gene: NA
CDR3 DNA: TGTGCCAGCAGCGTGAGTCCAATCAGTTGGCTGTCGAACACCGGGGAGCTGTTTTTT
CDR3 protein: CASSVSPISWLSNTGELFF

J gene: TRBJ1-5
V gene: TRBV19
clone size: NA
D gene: TRBD1
CDR3 DNA: TGTGCCACCCAACGACAGGGTTCGTACAATCAGCCCCAGCATTTT
CDR3 protein: CATQRQGSYNQPQHF

J gene: TRBJ1-2
V gene: TRBV9
clone size: NA
D gene: NA
CDR3 DNA: TGTGCCAGCAGCGTAACGCCCGCATCAGGCTACACCTTC
CDR3 protein: CASSVTPASGYTF

J gene: TRBJ2-2
V gene: TRBV25-1
clone size: NA
D gene: TRBD2
CDR3 DNA: TGTGCCAGCAGTGCGACGGGGGGGAGCACCGGGGAGCTGTTTTTT
CDR3 protein: CASSATGGSTGELFF

J gene: TRBJ1-2
V gene: TRBV25-1
clone size: NA
D gene: NA
CDR3 DNA: TGTGCCAGCAGTGTTGGGGGAAGTTTGTATGGCTACACCTTC
CDR3 protein: CASSVGGSLYGYTF

J gene: TRBJ1-2
V gene: TRBV9
clone size: NA
D gene: NA
CDR3 DNA: TGTGCCAGCAGCGTGGGTGACATACAGGGTTGGTATGGCTACACCTTC
CDR3 protein: CASSVGDIQGWYGYTF

J gene: TRBJ1-2
V gene: TRBV7-3
clone size: NA
D gene: TRBD1
CDR3 DNA: TGTGCCAGCAGCTTAGGGGGGACAGGGACAGGCGGCTACACCTTC
CDR3 protein: CASSLGGTGTGGYTF

J gene: TRBJ1-1
V gene: TRBV18
clone size: NA
D gene: TRBD1
CDR3 DNA: TGTGCCAGCTCACCAGGACAGGTGGCGAACACTGAAGCTTTCTTT
CDR3 protein: CASSPGQVANTEAFF

J gene: TRBJ2-1
V gene: TRBV7-3
clone size: once
D gene: TRBD1
CDR3 DNA: TGTGCCAGCAGCGCCTCGGGACAGGGGAATAACAATGAGCAGTTCTTC
CDR3 protein: CASSASGQGNNNEQFF

J gene: TRBJ1-2
V gene: TRBV13
clone size: once
D gene: NA
CDR3 DNA: TGTGCCAGCAGCTTACCGGTCACACAGAACTATGGCTACACCTTC
CDR3 protein: CASSLPVTQNYGYTF

J gene: TRBJ2-1
V gene: TRBV27
clone size: NA
D gene: TRBD2
CDR3 DNA: TGTGCCAGCAGTTTAAGCGGGGCCTCCTACAATGAGCAGTTCTTC
CDR3 protein: CASSLSGASYNEQFF

J gene: TRBJ2-1
V gene: TRBV18
clone size: NA
D gene: TRBD1
CDR3 DNA: TGTGCCAGCCGGACAGGATCGAGTGAGCAGTTCTTC
CDR3 protein: CASRTGSSEQFF

J gene: TRBJ1-2
V gene: TRBV7-3
clone size: NA
D gene: NA
CDR3 DNA: TGTGCCAGCAGCTGGGGAACCGGGACAAAAGATGGCTACACCTTC
CDR3 protein: CASSWGTGTKDGYTF

J gene: TRBJ2-1
V gene: TRBV7-9
clone size: NA
D gene: NA
CDR3 DNA: TGTGCCAGCAGCTTAGTCCCTAGGCTAACCTACAATGAGCAGTTCTTC
CDR3 protein: CASSLVPRLTYNEQFF

J gene: TRBJ2-7
V gene: TRBV27
clone size: NA
D gene: TRBD1
CDR3 DNA: TGTGCCAGCAAGACAGGGTATGGCTACGAGCAGTACTTC
CDR3 protein: CASKTGYGYEQYF

J gene: TRBJ2-5
V gene: TRBV4-1
clone size: NA
D gene: NA
CDR3 DNA: TGCGCCAGCAGCCCGGGACTGTGGGAGGAGACCCAGTACTTC
CDR3 protein: CASSPGLWEETQYF

J gene: TRBJ1-2
V gene: TRBV4-2
clone size: NA
D gene: NA
CDR3 DNA: TGTGCCAGCCTAAGCCAAGTAGCCGCCAGGGGCTATGGCTACACCTTC
CDR3 protein: CASLSQVAARGYGYTF

J gene: TRBJ1-1
V gene: TRBV3-1/TRBV3-2
clone size: NA
D gene: NA
CDR3 DNA: TGTGCCAGCAGCCAGTCAGGATGGGCTTTCTTT
CDR3 protein: CASSQSGWAFF

J gene: TRBJ2-7
V gene: TRBV10-3
clone size: NA
D gene: TRBD2
CDR3 DNA: TGTGCCATCAGTTCCCACTCAGCGGGGGACCCCTACGAGCAGTACTTC
CDR3 protein: CAISSHSAGDPYEQYF

J gene: TRBJ1-6
V gene: TRBV6-5
clone size: NA
D gene: NA
CDR3 DNA: TGTGCCAGCACCACGGTTTCACCCCTCCACTTT
CDR3 protein: CASTTVSPLHF

J gene: TRBJ2-7
V gene: TRBV5-1
clone size: once
D gene: NA
CDR3 DNA: TGCGCCAGCAGCTTGGCTTGGGGGCGAGGCTACGAGCAGTACTTC
CDR3 protein: CASSLAWGRGYEQYF